Ten or more counts support the clone carrying this T cell receptor (beta chain). Its antigen is not identified. The CDR3 totals 15 residues. V was clipped by 4 bases and J by 7 bases, with 14 bases between them. Germline lookup yields CDR1 MGHRA and CDR2 YSYEKL. This sample stems from a study of T cells in Graves' hyperthyroidism and ophthalmopathy. Study-wide results and limits: The majority of expanded thyroid clonotypes above 0.001 also appeared in blood.

Researchers defined stable Graves' hyperthyroidism as no ophthalmopathy progression within 18 months. Hyperthyroidism was newly diagnosed in patients aged 18 to 65 (duration under 2 months). Every diagnosis used clinical symptoms, serum thyroxine and TRAb, thyroid ultrasound and orbital computed tomography. From RNA transcripts, TCR beta CDR3 regions were amplified. HTBI primers were used for first-round RT-PCR of the TCR CDR3. TCRdb itself ran the multiplex PCR reads through MiXCR, one entry per CDR3 protein. The data show just under 750,000 distinct CDR3 sequences, roughly a third seen once. This rearrangement joins TRBV4-1 to TRBJ1-6; D not resolved. Sequencing input: blood. The receptor was derived from a woman aged 35 to 49 with Graves' hyperthyroidism. Written as DNA, the CDR3 is TGCGCCAGCAGCCTGAAACGGACGGGGAATTCACCCCTCCACTTT. The encoded protein is CASSLKRTGNSPLHF.